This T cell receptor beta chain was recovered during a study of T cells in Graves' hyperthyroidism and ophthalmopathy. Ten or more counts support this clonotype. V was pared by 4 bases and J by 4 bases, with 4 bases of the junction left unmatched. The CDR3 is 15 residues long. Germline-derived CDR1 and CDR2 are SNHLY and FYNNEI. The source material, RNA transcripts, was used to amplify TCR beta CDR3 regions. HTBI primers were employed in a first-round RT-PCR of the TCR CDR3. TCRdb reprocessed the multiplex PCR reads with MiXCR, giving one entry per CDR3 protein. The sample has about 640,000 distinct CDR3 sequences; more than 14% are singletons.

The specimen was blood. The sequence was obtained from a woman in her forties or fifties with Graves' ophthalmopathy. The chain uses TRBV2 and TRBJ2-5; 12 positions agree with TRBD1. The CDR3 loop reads CASSGGTGGRETQYF. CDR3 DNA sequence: TGTGCCAGCAGTGGGGGGACAGGGGGCAGAGAGACCCAGTACTTC.